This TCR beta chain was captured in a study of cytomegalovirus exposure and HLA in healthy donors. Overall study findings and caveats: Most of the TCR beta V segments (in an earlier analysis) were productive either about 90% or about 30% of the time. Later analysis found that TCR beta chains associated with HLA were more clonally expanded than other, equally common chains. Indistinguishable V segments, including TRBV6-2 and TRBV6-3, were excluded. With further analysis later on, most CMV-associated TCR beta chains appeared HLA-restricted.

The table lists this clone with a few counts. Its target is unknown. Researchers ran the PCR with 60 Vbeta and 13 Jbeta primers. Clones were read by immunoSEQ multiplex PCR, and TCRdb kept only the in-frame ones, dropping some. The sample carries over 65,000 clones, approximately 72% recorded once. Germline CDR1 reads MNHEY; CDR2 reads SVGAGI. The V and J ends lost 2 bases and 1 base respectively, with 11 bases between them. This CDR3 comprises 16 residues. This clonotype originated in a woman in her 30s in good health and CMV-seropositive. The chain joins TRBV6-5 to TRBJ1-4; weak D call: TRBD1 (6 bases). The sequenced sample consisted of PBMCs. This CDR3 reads CASSYRGYETNEKLFF. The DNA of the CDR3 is TGTGCCAGCAGTTACAGGGGGTATGAAACTAATGAAAAACTGTTTTTT.